The next 5 T cell receptor beta chains were all read from a single sample in a study of vaccination effects on CD4 cells after COVID-19. Clones were read by immunoSEQ multiplex PCR, and TCRdb kept only the in-frame ones, dropping some. The sample carries 45,000 to 50,000 clones, 76% recorded once. At the end of about 9 days of culture, CD4+ T cells were isolated. These receptors are not linked to any known antigen. The sample here was CD4+ T cells from PBMCs cultured without peptide, taken before COVID-19 vaccination. These TCRs come from a human donor who had a prior SARS-CoV-2 infection.

The genes are TRBV27 and TRBJ1-6; no reliable D call. CDR1 is MNHEY and CDR2 is SMNVEV in the germline V gene (reference sequence). Trimming left V 8 bases short and J 7 bases short, with 18 bases between. The length of the CDR3 is 15 residues. CDR3 sequence: CASSILPGANSPLHF. CDR3 DNA: TGTGCCAGCTCCATTCTACCGGGCGCGAATTCACCCCTCCACTTT.

The V call is TRBV5-1, the J call TRBJ2-1; tentatively, D is TRBD1 (6 bases). Trimming shortened V by 2 bases and J by 4 bases, and 19 bases separated the two germline ends. The CDR3 length is 17 residues. The germline V gene has CDR1 SGHRS and CDR2 YFSETQ. Here the CDR3 reads CASSFSGDPLRYNEQFF. The CDR3 DNA reads TGCGCCAGCAGCTTTTCAGGGGACCCTTTAAGGTACAATGAGCAGTTCTTC.

This chain links TRBV18 with TRBJ2-2; D is uncertain. The CDR3 has 14 amino acids. V was cut by 4 bases and J by 1 base, with 7 bases left in between. Germline loops: CDR1 KGHSH, CDR2 LQKENI. CDR3 coding DNA: TGTGCCAGCTCACGCAACAGGAACACCGGGGAGCTGTTTTTT. Translating gives CASSRNRNTGELFF.

V gene TRBV15 combines with J gene TRBJ1-4; D is perhaps TRBD1 (5 bases). The CDR3 length is 14 residues. V was pared by 3 bases and J by 4 bases, with 9 bases between. CDR1 is LNHNV and CDR2 is YYDKDF in the germline V gene (reference sequence). This CDR3 is CATSSDRYNEKLFF. CDR3 sequence (DNA): TGTGCCACCAGCAGCGACAGATATAATGAAAAACTGTTTTTT.

The rearrangement links TRBV6-5 to TRBJ1-3; the D is unclear. This CDR3 comprises 15 residues. The germline V and J ends were trimmed by 5 bases and 0 bases, with 11 bases remaining between them. CDR1 is MNHEY, CDR2 SVGAGI, per germline. For the CDR3, the DNA is TGTGCCAGCAGTCCACGAATCGACTCTGGAAACACCATATATTTT. Its protein is CASSPRIDSGNTIYF.